The 17 T cell receptor beta chains given below trace back to one sample, sequenced in a study of T cells in Graves' hyperthyroidism and ophthalmopathy. TCR beta CDR3 region amplification was performed from RNA transcripts. With the HTBI primer set, the TCR CDR3 went through a first round of RT-PCR. TCRdb reprocessed the multiplex PCR reads with MiXCR, giving one entry per CDR3 protein. This table has under 300,000 distinct CDR3 sequences, roughly 14% appearing once. The sequencing sample was made of blood. The receptors come from a woman between 40 and 50 years old with Graves' hyperthyroidism that later progressed to Graves' ophthalmopathy.

There are many counts of this clonotype. The CDR3 coding sequence is TGTGCCAGCAGTGGGAGGGCGGTATTTGGCACAGATACGCAGTATTTT. Its translation: CASSGRAVFGTDTQYF. V and J are TRBV2 and TRBJ2-3; D may be TRBD2 (6 bases). CDR1 and CDR2 (germline): SNHLY, FYNNEI. CDR3 size: 16 residues. Trimming shortened V by 4 bases and J by 1 base, and 15 bases separated the two germline ends.

This clonotype was counted at least ten times. The chain employs TRBV27 and TRBJ2-7; 9 bases agree with TRBD2. Trimming took 6 bases from V and 0 from J; bases not matched to a gene: 9. Per the germline V gene, CDR1 is MNHEY and CDR2 is SMNVEV (reference sequence). The CDR3 extends over 16 amino acids. CDR3 protein: CASSSTGTSYSYEQYF. CDR3 nucleotide sequence: TGTGCCAGCAGCTCCACCGGGACTAGCTACTCCTACGAGCAGTACTTC.

As concerns this clonotype: A much more abundant neighbour one base away suggests this may be a read error. This chain links TRBV9 with TRBJ2-1, with TRBD2 as a possible D gene (6 bases). This CDR3 spans 19 amino acids. Germline V gives CDR1 SGDLS, CDR2 YYNGEE. This CDR3 is CPSSVPTGTEISSYNEQFF. CDR3 nucleotides: TGTCCCAGCAGCGTTCCCACCGGGACTGAAATTAGCTCCTACAATGAGCAGTTCTTC. The complete variable domain, with remaining parts taken from reference TRBV9 and TRBJ2-1, reads DSGVTQTPKHLITATGQRVTLRCSPRSGDLSVYWYQQSLDQGLQFLIQYYNGEERAKGNILERFSAQQFPDLHSELNLSSLELGDSALYFCPSSVPTGTEISSYNEQFFGPGTRLTVL.

The table lists this clonotype with many counts. The J gene is TRBJ2-1, the V gene TRBV11-3, with 9 bases fitting TRBD1. The CDR3 spans 16 residues. Germline CDR1 SGHNT, CDR2 YENEEA. The trim removed 5 bases at V and 5 bases at J, leaving 10 bases unmatched. CDR3 amino acids: CASSLGDRGGNNEQFF. Here the CDR3 DNA reads TGTGCCAGCAGCCTAGGAGACAGGGGGGGGAACAATGAGCAGTTCTTC.

This clonotype has more than one count but fewer than ten. The CDR3 DNA sequence: TGTGCCAGCAGCCCCCTCAGGTTACAACTCCACACCGGGGAGCTGTTTTTT. Translating it yields CASSPLRLQLHTGELFF. The chain joins TRBV7-9 to TRBJ2-2; unclear D gene. V lost 5 bases, J lost 3 bases, and 19 bases lay in between. Germline CDR1 and CDR2: SEHNR and FQNEAQ (reference sequence). The CDR3 is made up of 17 amino acids.

In regard to this clonotype: This may stem from a read error, because a much larger clone lies one nucleotide away. V usage is TRBV15 and J usage is TRBJ2-2; TRBD1 is a possible D gene (6 bases). The CDR3 spans 15 residues. CDR1 is LNHNV and CDR2 is YYDKDF in the germline V gene (reference sequence). The CDR3 DNA reads TGTGCCACCGGCAGAGTAAGGGGGTACACCGGGGAGCTGTTTTTT. Protein: CATGRVRGYTGELFF.

This clonotype was recorded many times. This CDR3 reads CASSLGVPGELFF. Here the CDR3 DNA reads TGTGCCAGCAGCCTTGGGGTCCCCGGGGAGCTGTTTTTT. The rearrangement joins TRBV11-3 to TRBJ2-2; D not resolved. There are 13 residues in the CDR3. The germline V and J ends were trimmed by 5 bases and 6 bases, with 10 bases remaining between them. Germline-derived CDR1 and CDR2 are SGHNT and YENEEA.

The sample holds many counts of this clonotype. The chain combines TRBV3-1 with TRBJ1-1; D uncertain. This CDR3 is built from 13 residues. In germline, CDR1 is LGHDT, CDR2 YNNKEL (reference sequence). Trimming pared 1 base from V and 2 bases from J, leaving 5 bases between. The CDR3 loop reads CASSQGINTEAFF. DNA of the CDR3: TGTGCCAGCAGCCAAGGTATTAACACTGAAGCTTTCTTT.

This clonotype occurred a few times. V is TRBV4-1 and J is TRBJ1-1; D remains ambiguous. The CDR3 has 13 residues. The germline CDR1 and CDR2 sequences are MGHRA and YSYEKL. Trimming took 2 bases from V and 3 from J, leaving 7 bases between them. This CDR3 reads CASSQQRYTEAFF. DNA for the CDR3: TGCGCCAGCAGCCAACAGCGGTACACTGAAGCTTTCTTT.

The chain is built from TRBV4-1 and TRBJ2-1; D gene unclear. The CDR3 spans 14 residues. The V and J ends lost 4 bases and 5 bases respectively, with 12 bases between them. The germline V gene has CDR1 MGHRA and CDR2 YSYEKL. This CDR3 reads CASSLRGLHNEQFF. The CDR3 DNA is TGCGCCAGCAGCCTTCGAGGCCTGCACAATGAGCAGTTCTTC.

This clonotype came up many times. The chain recombines TRBV11-2 with TRBJ2-1; D is unclear. V lost 1 base and J 0 bases, leaving 7 bases between the germline ends. Germline V gene sequence: CDR1 SGHAT, CDR2 FQNNGV. This CDR3 is 15 amino acids long. The CDR3 sequence: CASSLGTSSYNEQFF. The CDR3 coding sequence is TGTGCCAGCAGCTTAGGCACGAGCTCCTACAATGAGCAGTTCTTC.

In this sample, this clonotype turned up many times. The chain uses TRBV20-1 and TRBJ2-3, with D tentatively TRBD2 (6 bases). Germline-derived CDR1 and CDR2 are DFQATT and SNEGSKA (reference sequence). The V end was cut by 0 bases, the J end by 4 bases, with 11 bases between. The length of the CDR3 is 14 residues. CDR3 bases: TGCAGTGCTAGAGATAGGCGGGGACCAGATACGCAGTATTTT. Amino acid sequence: CSARDRRGPDTQYF.

This clonotype was seen only once. The chain carries TRBV27 and TRBJ2-7; 9 bases are shared with TRBD2. Germline values: CDR1 MNHEY, CDR2 SMNVEV (reference sequence). Losses at the gene ends were 4 bases for V and 4 bases for J; bases not matched to a gene: 11. The length of the CDR3 is 16 residues. The CDR3 DNA reads TGTGCCAGCAGTTATCAAGCGGGAGGCCCTATATACGAGCAGTACTTC. Residues: CASSYQAGGPIYEQYF.

This clonotype was seen many times. V is TRBV3-1 and J is TRBJ2-2, with 7 bases fitting TRBD2. This CDR3 spans 14 amino acids. The V segment lost 4 bases and the J segment 2 bases; nucleotides outside the gene matches: 1. Germline-derived CDR1 and CDR2 are LGHDT and YNNKEL (reference sequence). The CDR3 DNA sequence: TGTGCCAGCAGCCGGGAGGGTAACACCGGGGAGCTGTTTTTT. Its translation: CASSREGNTGELFF.

At least ten counts were recorded for this clonotype. The genes are TRBV30 and TRBJ2-5; 8 bases match TRBD1. Per germline, CDR1 GTSNPN and CDR2 SVGIG (reference sequence). The ends lost 0 bases at V and 4 bases at J; junction bases unmatched: 7. This CDR3 region has 15 residues. DNA for the CDR3: TGTGCCTGGAGTGTGGCACAGGGGGTAGGAGAGACCCAGTACTTC. Its translation: CAWSVAQGVGETQYF. The full variable domain, rest sourced from reference TRBV30 and TRBJ2-5, is SQTIHQWPATLVQPVGSPLSLECTVEGTSNPNLYWYRQAAGRGLQLLFYSVGIGQISSEVPQNLSASRPQDRQFILSSKKLLLSDSGFYLCAWSVAQGVGETQYFGPGTRLLVL.

Ten or more counts support this clonotype. The chain recombines TRBV20-1 with TRBJ2-2; 10 bases match TRBD2. Trimming cost V 6 bases and J 6 bases; bases outside gene matches: 10. Looked up from germline, CDR1 is DFQATT and CDR2 is SNEGSKA (reference sequence). CDR3 length equals 15 residues. CDR3 nucleotide sequence: TGCAGTGCAGAGGGACTAGCGTCTTATCCCGGGGAGCTGTTTTTT. Its protein product is CSAEGLASYPGELFF.

This clonotype was counted ten times or more. The chain has TRBV28 and TRBJ2-1; D uncertain. The CDR3 is made up of 14 amino acids. Trimming stripped 4 bases from V and 8 bases from J, with 15 bases between. Looked up from germline, CDR1 is MDHEN and CDR2 is SYDVKM. Written as DNA, the CDR3 is TGTGCCAGCAGTTCGTCCCTCAATCGGGATGAGCAGTTCTTC. Translation gives CASSSSLNRDEQFF.